A selection of T cell receptor beta chains follows, all from one sample in a study of blood T cell repertoires in COVID-19. Profiling relied on immunoSEQ multiplex PCR, and the TCRdb table lists in-frame clones only, not all of them. The profile shows about 280,000 clones, approximately 90% of them singletons. Sample: PBMCs or T cells enriched from blood (not recorded which). These receptor sequences come from a woman aged 40 to 55 who had recovered from COVID-19. CDR3s include the opening cysteine and the closing phenylalanine or tryptophan. The D gene is left open where the match is weak. Size values are once, few and many counts, or a class for expanded clones, and some rows have none.

-	TRBV6-1	TRBD1	TRBJ1-5	TGTGCCAGCAGTGAAGAGACAGGGCATGACAATCAGCCCCAGCATTTT	CASSEETGHDNQPQHF
-	TRBV24-1	TRBD2	TRBJ2-3	TGTGCCACCGGAGAGGCGGGAGTTGATACGCAGTATTTT	CATGEAGVDTQYF
-	TRBV24-1	-	TRBJ1-2	TGTGCCACCAGTGATTCGCCGATCCGGGGCTACACCTTC	CATSDSPIRGYTF
-	TRBV10-2	-	TRBJ2-3	TGCGCCAGCAGTGAGTTGGCTAGCACAGATACGCAGTATTTT	CASSELASTDTQYF
-	TRBV7-9	TRBD1	TRBJ2-2	TGTGCCAGCAGTCTACAGGGGGGGAACACCGGGGAGCTGTTTTTT	CASSLQGGNTGELFF
few	TRBV7-2	-	TRBJ1-2	TGTGCCAGCAGCTTGGTTTTACTGAACTATGGCTACACCTTC	CASSLVLLNYGYTF
-	TRBV7-2	TRBD2	TRBJ2-1	TGTGCCAGCAGTTCCCGAACAGCGGGAGGATACAATGAGCAGTTCTTC	CASSSRTAGGYNEQFF
once	TRBV15	TRBD2	TRBJ2-3	TGTGCCACCAGTACGGCTGGGACTAGCGGGATGGCTACGCAGTATTTT	CATSTAGTSGMATQYF
-	TRBV20-1	TRBD1	TRBJ1-6	TGCAGTGCTAGTAGGGGACAGGCAACTCGTGGGTCACCCCTCCACTTT	CSASRGQATRGSPLHF
-	TRBV5-1	-	TRBJ2-5	TGCGCCAGCAGCTTGGCACCCGAGAGTCGCCAGTACTTC	CASSLAPESRQYF
-	TRBV2	TRBD1	TRBJ1-2	TGTGCCAGCAGTGGTCAGGGGGCTGATGGCTACACCTTC	CASSGQGADGYTF
-	TRBV6-1	TRBD1	TRBJ1-4	TGTGCCAGCAGTGAAGAGGGACAGGCAGAAAAACTGTTTTTT	CASSEEGQAEKLFF
-	TRBV28	-	TRBJ2-7	TGTGCCAGCAGTTTCGGGGGTACCGCCTACGAGCAGTACTTC	CASSFGGTAYEQYF
-	TRBV28	-	TRBJ1-1	TGTGCCAGCAGTTTACCCTTCACAGGTTACGACACTGAAGCTTTCTTT	CASSLPFTGYDTEAFF
-	TRBV5-6	-	TRBJ1-2	TGTGCCAGCAGCCTTGTGCGGGGCCAGGCATTAACGTACTATGGCTACACCTTC	CASSLVRGQALTYYGYTF
-	TRBV2	TRBD2	TRBJ2-3	TGTGCCAGCAGCGCCGGGGGAGGGGGCACAGATACGCAGTATTTT	CASSAGGGGTDTQYF
-	TRBV19	-	TRBJ1-2	TGTGCCAGTAGTATGAGTAGGAGCTATGGCTACACCTTC	CASSMSRSYGYTF
once	TRBV5-1	-	TRBJ1-4	TGCGCCAGCAGCCCGGGACTGATTGAAAAACTGTTTTTT	CASSPGLIEKLFF
-	TRBV18	-	TRBJ2-1	TGTGCCAGCTCACCCACCGGGGACGGGAGTAGCTATGAGCAGTTCTTC	CASSPTGDGSSYEQFF
once	TRBV6-5	TRBD1	TRBJ1-1	TGTGCCAGCAGTAGACAGGGCCGGGCGGGCACTGAAGCTTTCTTT	CASSRQGRAGTEAFF
-	TRBV6-2/TRBV6-3	-	TRBJ2-6	TGTGCCAGCAGTTACTCGTATGGGGCCAACGTCCTGACTTTC	CASSYSYGANVLTF
-	TRBV29-1	-	TRBJ2-1	TGCAGCGCTAGGGGACTCCAAAGCTCCTACAATGAGCAGTTCTTC	CSARGLQSSYNEQFF
once	TRBV27	TRBD2	TRBJ2-7	TGTGCCAGTGGTCAGCGGGAGAGTCGGGAGCAGTACTTC	CASGQRESREQYF
-	TRBV9	-	TRBJ2-7	TGTGCCAGCAGCGTAGCTGCGGGCTACGAGCAGTACTTC	CASSVAAGYEQYF
-	TRBV9	-	TRBJ2-7	TGTGCCAGCAGCGTAGGGGGAGAAACCTACGAGCAGTACTTC	CASSVGGETYEQYF
once	TRBV28	TRBD2	TRBJ2-7	TGTGCCAGCATCCTCCCCGGGACTAGCAGGTACGAGCAGTACTTC	CASILPGTSRYEQYF
-	TRBV15	TRBD1	TRBJ2-2	TGTGCCACCAGCAGCCCCCTGGAAGGGGGCAGTACCGGGGAGCTGTTTTTT	CATSSPLEGGSTGELFF
-	TRBV28	-	TRBJ1-6	TGTGCCAGCAGCGTGTCGGATAATTCACCCCTCCACTTT	CASSVSDNSPLHF
-	TRBV28	-	TRBJ1-5	TGTGCCAGCAGTTTATTACTTCAGCCCCAGCATTTT	CASSLLLQPQHF
-	TRBV7-9	TRBD1	TRBJ2-3	TGTGCCAGCAGCTTAGCAGGGGGCCCGGCAGATACGCAGTATTTT	CASSLAGGPADTQYF
-	TRBV15	TRBD1	TRBJ1-1	TGTGCCACCAGCAGAGGAACAGGGGGGGTGAGCACTGAAGCTTTCTTT	CATSRGTGGVSTEAFF
-	TRBV14	-	TRBJ2-5	TGTGCCAGCAGCCAACAGGTCCAAGAGACCCAGTACTTC	CASSQQVQETQYF
-	TRBV25-1	-	TRBJ2-1	TGTGCCAGCAGCCGGGACAACGTACTCAATGAGCAGTTCTTC	CASSRDNVLNEQFF
-	TRBV25-1	-	TRBJ1-4	TGTGCCAGCAGTGAAACAGGGAGTGAAAAACTGTTTTTT	CASSETGSEKLFF
-	TRBV27	TRBD1	TRBJ2-7	TGTGCCAGCTATCCTGGGGACAGGGGTACCTACGAGCAGTACTTC	CASYPGDRGTYEQYF
-	TRBV4-3	-	TRBJ2-2	TGCGCCAGCAGCCAAGTATGGGGCAGAAACACCGGGGAGCTGTTTTTT	CASSQVWGRNTGELFF
-	TRBV20-1	TRBD2	TRBJ2-7	TGCAGTGCTACTGAGACTAGCGGGAGAGGCGAGCAGTACTTC	CSATETSGRGEQYF
-	TRBV24-1	-	TRBJ1-4	TGTGCCACCAGTGAGGACACGTCTAATGAAAAACTGTTTTTT	CATSEDTSNEKLFF
once	TRBV29-1	-	TRBJ1-2	TGCAGCGTTGAGTCGGGGGAGGATGGCTACACCTTC	CSVESGEDGYTF
-	TRBV28	-	TRBJ2-7	TGTGCCAGCAGTTACCCCCCCCTAGCGCCCCATGGGGACGAGCAGTACTTC	CASSYPPLAPHGDEQYF
-	TRBV15	TRBD2	TRBJ2-2	TGTGCCACCAGCAGCCCGGAAAAAGGACTAGCAGACACCGGGGAGCTGTTTTTT	CATSSPEKGLADTGELFF
-	TRBV6-5	TRBD2	TRBJ2-5	TGTGCCAGCAGTTACTGGGGGGGATCGGAGACCCAGTACTTC	CASSYWGGSETQYF
-	TRBV7-6	-	TRBJ1-5	TGTGCCAGCAGCTTAGCGCGGTTGGGCAGGGCACTATGGTCTAATCAGCCCCAGCATTTT	CASSLARLGRALWSNQPQHF
-	TRBV18	-	TRBJ1-5	TGTGCCAGCTCACCATCAGGGGCGGCTAAGCCCCAGCATTTT	CASSPSGAAKPQHF
-	TRBV11-1	-	TRBJ2-5	TGTGCCAGCAGCCGAGACATACAAGAGACCCAGTACTTC	CASSRDIQETQYF
-	TRBV7-7	TRBD2	TRBJ2-3	TGTGCTAGCAGCTTAGAGGGGGCCAGCGGGAGGTGGTGGGGCACAGATACGCAGTATTTT	CASSLEGASGRWWGTDTQYF
-	TRBV24-1	TRBD1	TRBJ1-5	TGTGCCACCAGTGACGCCGGGACAGCAAATCAGCCCCAGCATTTT	CATSDAGTANQPQHF
once	TRBV11-3	-	TRBJ2-3	TGTGCCAGCAGCTTAGGAGGGTCAGATACGCAGTATTTT	CASSLGGSDTQYF
-	TRBV12-3/TRBV12-4	TRBD1	TRBJ1-6	TGTGCCACCGGACAGGGGCTTTCACCCCTCCACTTT	CATGQGLSPLHF
-	TRBV28	TRBD1	TRBJ1-6	TGTGCCAGCAGTTTATGGGCAGGGGGCAATTCACCCCTCCACTTT	CASSLWAGGNSPLHF
few	TRBV24-1	TRBD1	TRBJ2-3	TGTGCCACCAGTGACCAGGGGGCGCAGAAAGATACGCAGTATTTT	CATSDQGAQKDTQYF
-	TRBV7-8	TRBD1	TRBJ2-1	TGTGCCAGCAGCTCTAAGACAGGGATAGTCGACAATGAGCAGTTCTTC	CASSSKTGIVDNEQFF
-	TRBV27	-	TRBJ1-1	TGTGCCAGCAGTTTACGGCCAGGGGTGAACACTGAAGCTTTCTTT	CASSLRPGVNTEAFF
-	TRBV19	TRBD2	TRBJ2-1	TGTGCCAGTACGGGGAGGGTCGGGTACCAGCAGTTCTTC	CASTGRVGYQQFF
-	TRBV11-2	-	TRBJ2-1	TGTGCCAGCAGCTTAGTATTCGGGGGATACAATGAGCAGTTCTTC	CASSLVFGGYNEQFF
-	TRBV9	TRBD1	TRBJ2-1	TGTGCCAGCAGCCCCAGGGGGAGCATCGGCGGGTTAACGAATGAGCAGTTCTTC	CASSPRGSIGGLTNEQFF
-	TRBV5-4	TRBD1	TRBJ1-4	TGTGCCAGCAACCAACAGGGGGCAGGTGAAAAACTGTTTTTT	CASNQQGAGEKLFF